The present entry profiles one TCR beta chain with its context. The target of this receptor is not known. No base quality information exists; no much larger clone differs at one position. Ficoll-Paque density gradient centrifugation was the method used to isolate PBMCs. The source of the sample is a study of T-cell memory formation after mild COVID-19 (dated by TCRdb to about 2021). Concerning the study at large: TCR sequence clusters from the two donors were found to be largely donor specific. Two young, previously healthy adult volunteers, one female and one male, were included in the cohort. T-cell clones expanding and contracting after mild COVID-19 in a couple of donors were tracked by longitudinal TCRalpha and TCRbeta repertoire sequencing.

Including the terminal cysteine and phenylalanine, the CDR3 comprises 11 residues. Only CDR3 DNA is held: 33 bases, read in frame from base 1. V sheds 5 bases and J sheds 9 bases, leaving 11 bases between their ends. The germline V gene (reference sequence) sets CDR1 to DFQATT and CDR2 to SNEGSKA. The research as a whole found: Contracting CD4+ clones were located mainly in the CM and EM memory subsets, whereas CD8+ clones were found to be enriched in EMRA. Only a couple of mild cases were covered by the study, and larger cohorts that include severe cases with pre-infection samples were considered necessary. Balanced CD4/CD8 phenotypes were observed for clones contracting from day 15 to 85, whereas a bias towards CD4+ was observed for a second wave of clones expanding from day 15 to 37. Whether the second-wave clones peaking on day 37 were SARS-CoV-2 specific was not confirmed. The detection of some responding clones in pre-infection memory suggests that pre-existing cross-reactive memory T cells joined the SARS-CoV-2 response.

Sequencing was carried out with an Illumina NovaSeq 6000. cDNA libraries for TCRalpha and TCRbeta were prepared by 5'RACE using constant-segment primers, with sample barcodes and unique molecular identifiers added. RNA was extracted from every sample with Trizol reagent. Libraries were amplified in two PCR steps, with a second sample barcode and Illumina TruSeq adapters added in the second step. Sequencing of the libraries was done on an Illumina NovaSeq, producing 2 x 150 bp paired-end reads. In the original analysis: Demultiplexing of reads and collapsing into UMI-guided consensus sequences were performed with migec v1.2.7. Using mixcr v2.1.11, the UMI consensuses were aligned to TRA and TRB V and J templates and assembled into clonotypes. A clonotype was counted as expanded or contracted only if both edgeR and NoisET called the change significant, with noise models trained on biological replicates. For edgeR calls, the thresholds were a false discovery rate-adjusted p below 0.01 and a log2 fold-change of 1. As an exploratory analysis of dynamics, max-normalized trajectories of the 1000 most abundant clonotypes were examined with PCA combined with hierarchical clustering. The CD4 or CD8 phenotype of responding clones was assigned using the separately sequenced CD4+ and CD8+ repertoires. In TCRdb, the public reads were trimmed at Q25 with fastp and aligned with MiXCR, with productive beta chains retained. Identical CDR3 protein sequences are pooled into one entry, listed with their most common genes and DNA. The V and J calls were determined by TCRdb, not by the authors. The sample has fewer than 650,000 distinct CDR3 sequences on record, roughly 17% of them singletons. Of the sample, about 7.4% falls within the top ten clones.

Sequencing input: PBMCs or a T cell subset sorted from them (not recorded which). The TCR comes from an adult woman who had mild COVID-19 (a few samples of this study predate the infection). The sample titles of this study are shuffled in the database, so cell type and time point are left out; the donor was told from shared clones. This receptor chain uses TRBV20-1 and TRBJ2-1, with the D gene too uncertain to name. The CDR3 corresponds to CSAGRVGEQFF. The DNA sequence follows: TGCAGTGCTGGTAGGGTGGGTGAGCAGTTCTTC.